This T cell receptor (beta chain) appears in the sequencing data of a study of graft-versus-host responses after intestinal transplantation. Comments on this clone: Its antigen is not identified. The junction departs from germline at one end; a sequencing error may be responsible.

TCRdb's copy holds only in-frame clones and misses some; the assay was immunoSEQ multiplex PCR. The table shows some 120,000 clones, with more than 80% occurring only once. Germline V gene data show CDR1 as SNHLY and CDR2 as FYNNEI. The CDR3 is 15 amino acids. The rearrangement links TRBV2 to TRBJ1-4; 7 nucleotides line up with TRBD1. This receptor was obtained from a human donor who received an intestinal transplant. The sequencing here drew on unstimulated CD4+ T cells sorted from spleen or lymph node cells, taken before intestinal transplant. The CDR3 DNA reads TGTTCCAGCAAAAATGGACAGGCGCCTAATGAAAAACTGTTTTTT. As protein: CSSKNGQAPNEKLFF.